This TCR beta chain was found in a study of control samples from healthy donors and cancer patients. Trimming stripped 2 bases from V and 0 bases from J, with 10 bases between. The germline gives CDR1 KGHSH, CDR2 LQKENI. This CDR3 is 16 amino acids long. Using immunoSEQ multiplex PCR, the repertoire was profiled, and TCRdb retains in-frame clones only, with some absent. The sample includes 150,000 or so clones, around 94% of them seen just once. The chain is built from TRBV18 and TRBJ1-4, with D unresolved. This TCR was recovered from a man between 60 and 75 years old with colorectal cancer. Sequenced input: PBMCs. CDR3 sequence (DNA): TGTGCCAGCTCACCAAACGACATTTCAACTAATGAAAAACTGTTTTTT. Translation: CASSPNDISTNEKLFF.